The 22 T cell receptor beta chains presented below share a single source sample, sequenced in a study of OX40 agonist ivuxolimab in advanced cancers. Some clones are missing from TCRdb's copy, which holds only in-frame ones; the method was immunoSEQ multiplex PCR. Among about 95,000 clones listed, roughly nine tenths were seen once. The specimen comprised CD4+ or CD8+ T cells sorted from blood, sampled in a trial of the OX40 agonist ivuxolimab. The receptors come from an adult with an advanced solid tumor such as melanoma, head and neck, liver or kidney cancer.

The gene calls are TRBV18 and TRBJ1-5, with 7 bases that match TRBD1. With V trimmed by 2 bases and J by 12 bases, 16 bases remained unmatched. The CDR3 has 16 residues. The germline V gene has CDR1 KGHSH and CDR2 LQKENI. The CDR3 here is CASSPSGQARAGGQHF. In DNA, the CDR3 is TGTGCCAGCTCACCATCCGGGCAGGCCCGGGCAGGGGGCCAGCATTTT.

Note on this clone: The same CDR3 arises from other DNA sequences in this sample as well. The chain combines TRBV7-2 with TRBJ2-5; TRBD2 aligns across 8 bases. The germline gives CDR1 SGHTA, CDR2 FQGNSA. V lost 5 bases to trimming and J lost 0 bases; unmatched junction nucleotides: 5. There are 15 residues in the CDR3. The DNA for the CDR3 is TGTGCCAGCAGCCGTACTAGCGGCGACCAAGAGACCCAGTACTTC. The encoded protein is CASSRTSGDQETQYF.

This clone was observed once. The rearrangement joins TRBV9 to TRBJ1-3; D might be TRBD1 (6 bases). Germline CDR1 SGDLS, CDR2 YYNGEE. The CDR3 is 12 residues long. Deletions cut 5 bases from V and 4 bases from J, with 7 bases between. CDR3 in DNA: TGTGCCAGCAGAGGGACAGGAAACACCATATATTTT. Its protein product is CASRGTGNTIYF.

This chain uses TRBV5-1 with TRBJ2-1; 9 positions match TRBD2. The junction had 8 bases not matched to a gene; V was cut back by 4 bases and J by 0 bases. CDR1 and CDR2 (germline): SGHRS, YFSETQ. The CDR3 runs 17 residues. The CDR3 nucleotides read TGCGCCAGCAGCACCGGGGGTAGCGGGAGCTCCTACAATGAGCAGTTCTTC. Translated, it gives CASSTGGSGSSYNEQFF.

This chain connects TRBV11-2 to TRBJ1-3; a weak D match, TRBD1 (6 bases). The CDR3 length is 17 residues. The V gene lost 5 bases and the J gene lost 6 bases, with 23 bases spanning the gap. Germline loops: CDR1 SGHAT, CDR2 FQNNGV. In nucleotides, the CDR3 is TGTGCCAGCAGCCCATTGGGCGGGGGACGACAGGAAAACACCATATATTTT. Translating gives CASSPLGGGRQENTIYF.

J is TRBJ2-5 and V is TRBV4-1; D is possibly TRBD1 (5 bases). The DNA end is a closer match to TRBJ2-7, so the J assignment may be wrong. This CDR3 spans 13 amino acids. From germline, CDR1 is MGHRA and CDR2 YSYEKL. This chain's CDR3 is CASSQDQGYEQYF. The CDR3 DNA is TGCGCCAGCAGCCAAGATCAGGGATACGAGCAGTACTTC.

This chain connects TRBV4-3 to TRBJ2-3, with TRBD1 matching over 8 bases. Germline V gene lookup returns CDR1 LGHNA and CDR2 YSLEER. CDR3 length: 16 residues. The V segment lost 0 bases and the J segment 3 bases; nucleotides outside the gene matches: 5. CDR3 residues: CASSQEVQGATDTQYF. The CDR3 nucleotides read TGCGCCAGCAGCCAAGAGGTGCAGGGGGCAACAGATACGCAGTATTTT.

The J gene is TRBJ2-7, the V gene TRBV30; 8 nucleotides line up with TRBD1. The CDR3 extends over 16 amino acids. Germline trimming cut 4 bases from V and 2 bases from J; bases unmatched to any gene: 13. Germline V CDR1 and CDR2: GTSNPN, SVGIG (reference sequence). The CDR3, as DNA: TGTGCCTGGAAGGTTAGGGGACAGGAAAGAACCTACGAGCAGTACTTC. Its protein is CAWKVRGQERTYEQYF.

As DNA, the CDR3 is TGCGCCAGCAGCTTGGACATTAATGAAAAACTGTTTTTT. Amino acid sequence: CASSLDINEKLFF. The chain has TRBV5-1 and TRBJ1-4; D not certain. V lost 0 bases and J 4 bases, leaving 4 bases between the germline ends. Germline V gene data show CDR1 as SGHRS and CDR2 as YFSETQ. The CDR3 is 13 residues long. The full variable domain, with the rest looked up from reference TRBV5-1 and TRBJ1-4, is KAGVTQTPRYLIKTRGQQVTLSCSPISGHRSVSWYQQTPGQGLQFLFEYFSETQRNKGNFPGRFSGRQFSNSRSEMNVSTLELGDSALYLCASSLDINEKLFFGSGTQLSVL.

V and J are TRBV18 and TRBJ2-7; 8 bases align to TRBD1. V lost 6 bases to trimming and J lost 0 bases; unmatched junction nucleotides: 13. Germline CDR1 is KGHSH and CDR2 is LQKENI. The CDR3 totals 17 residues. The CDR3 DNA sequence: TGTGCCAGCTCTTGGGGCCGGGACAGGTTAAGCTCCTACGAGCAGTACTTC. Translated, it gives CASSWGRDRLSSYEQYF.

The CDR3 DNA reads as TGTGCCAGCAGTTCGTCGGACAGAGGGGTCTGGGAGCAGTACTTC. It encodes CASSSSDRGVWEQYF. The chain combines TRBV6-5 with TRBJ2-7, with a possible D match to TRBD1 (6 bases). The CDR3 consists of 15 residues. V lost 4 bases, J lost 7 bases, and 20 bases lay in between. CDR1 is MNHEY and CDR2 is SVGAGI in the germline V gene.

The chain has TRBV12-5 and TRBJ1-1; D remains unclear. The CDR3 sequence is 13 residues long. Trimming took off 6 bases at V and 1 base at J, with 9 bases between the two ends. CDR1 and CDR2 from the germline V gene are LGHNT and FRNRAP. DNA of the CDR3: TGTGCTAGTGGCCTCGGGGAGAACACTGAAGCTTTCTTT. Translating gives CASGLGENTEAFF.

V is TRBV13 and J is TRBJ1-2; 9 bases are a match to TRBD1. Trimming took 2 bases from V and 6 from J; bases not matched to a gene: 10. Germline V gene data show CDR1 as PRHDT and CDR2 as FYEKMQ (reference sequence). The CDR3 length is 16 residues. The CDR3 loop is CASSLFSGTGLDGYTF. DNA of the CDR3: TGTGCCAGCAGCTTATTTAGTGGGACAGGGCTCGATGGCTACACCTTC.

The chain carries TRBV4-2 and TRBJ2-5; D is unresolved. With the DNA end fitting TRBJ2-7 better, the J assignment may be wrong. This CDR3 is 15 amino acids long. CDR1 LGHNA and CDR2 YNFKEQ come from the germline V gene. For the CDR3, the DNA is TGTGCCAGCAGCCAAGAATTGAGGAGCTCCTACGAGCAGTACTTC. It is translated as CASSQELRSSYEQYF.

This clone occurred once. This chain links TRBV5-4 with TRBJ2-1, with 9 nucleotides matching TRBD2. Germline assignment: CDR1 SGHNT and CDR2 YYREEE (reference sequence). This CDR3 comprises 17 residues. Trimming at V came to 0 bases and at J to 4 bases, leaving 8 bases not matched to a gene. The CDR3 coding sequence is TGTGCCAGCAGCTTGGCTCCATTAGCGGGGGATTACAATGAGCAGTTCTTC. Translating it yields CASSLAPLAGDYNEQFF.

The rearrangement uses TRBV27 and TRBJ2-3, with 8 nucleotides matching TRBD1. Germline CDR1 and CDR2: MNHEY and SMNVEV (reference sequence). V trimming: 5 bases; J trimming: 7 bases; junction bases outside the gene matches: 5. This CDR3 has 13 residues. CDR3 in amino acids: CASSRDRGYTQYF. In DNA form, the CDR3 reads TGTGCCAGCAGTAGAGACAGGGGTTATACGCAGTATTTT.

This chain joins TRBV28 and TRBJ2-2, with a tentative D call TRBD2 (5 bases). The V gene lost 4 bases and the J gene lost 6 bases, with 15 bases spanning the gap. CDR3 size: 15 residues. Germline V gene sequence: CDR1 MDHEN, CDR2 SYDVKM. The CDR3 sequence is CASSSLRGSPGELFF. The CDR3 DNA follows: TGTGCCAGCAGTTCCCTAAGAGGGTCTCCCGGGGAGCTGTTTTTT. Filled out from reference TRBV28 and TRBJ2-2, the complete variable domain reads DVKVTQSSRYLVKRTGEKVFLECVQDMDHENMFWYRQDPGLGLRLIYFSYDVKMKEKGDIPEGYSVSREKKERFSLILESASTNQTSMYLCASSSLRGSPGELFFGEGSRLTVL.

The chain uses TRBV30 and TRBJ1-2; tentative D call: TRBD1 (6 bases). The CDR3 has 12 residues. CDR1 is GTSNPN, CDR2 SVGIG, per germline (reference sequence). Trimming pared 2 bases from V and 14 bases from J, leaving 18 bases between. The CDR3 here is CAWSRGTPGHTF. DNA for the CDR3: TGTGCCTGGAGTAGGGGGACCCCGGGACATACCTTC. The full variable domain, in which reference TRBV30 and TRBJ1-2 provide the parts outside the CDR3, is SQTIHQWPATLVQPVGSPLSLECTVEGTSNPNLYWYRQAAGRGLQLLFYSVGIGQISSEVPQNLSASRPQDRQFILSSKKLLLSDSGFYLCAWSRGTPGHTFGSGTRLTVV.

The chain is built from TRBV7-2 and TRBJ1-5, with D tentatively TRBD1 (5 bases). The CDR3 spans 13 residues. V was pared by 1 base and J by 6 bases, with 7 bases between. Germline V lookup: CDR1 SGHTA, CDR2 FQGNSA. DNA for the CDR3: TGTGCCAGCAGCTTAGTACAGGCTCAGCCCCAGCATTTT. Translation: CASSLVQAQPQHF.

The V gene is TRBV28, the J gene TRBJ2-1, with TRBD2 matching over 9 bases. CDR3 length equals 14 residues. From germline, CDR1 is MDHEN and CDR2 SYDVKM. J gave up 4 bases and V 10 bases, and 8 bases lay outside the gene matches. As DNA, the CDR3 is TGTGCCACCTCGGCGGGAGGGTTATACAATGAGCAGTTCTTC. Translation gives CATSAGGLYNEQFF.

The rearrangement joins TRBV18 to TRBJ2-7, with TRBD1 matching 8 bases. The ends lost 0 bases at V and 13 bases at J; junction bases unmatched: 17. From germline, CDR1 is KGHSH and CDR2 LQKENI. The CDR3 is made up of 16 amino acids. The CDR3, as DNA: TGTGCCAGCTCACCACCGACCGGGACAGGCCTACGAGTGGTATACTTC. Its protein product is CASSPPTGTGLRVVYF.

The CDR3 DNA reads TGTGCCAGCTCAGTCAGCTCGAACACTGAAGCTTTCTTT. It codes for CASSVSSNTEAFF. The chain couples TRBV7-3 to TRBJ1-1; unclear D gene. Germline V gene lookup returns CDR1 SGHTA and CDR2 FQGTGA. V was pared by 8 bases and J by 1 base, with 11 bases between. The CDR3 runs to 13 residues.